This TCR beta chain is drawn from a study of blood T cell repertoires in COVID-19. Turning to the study itself: The United States, Italy and Spain supplied acute and convalescent COVID-19 samples. PBMCs, B-cell-depleted T cells, or T cells provided the cDNA or gDNA that made up the material.

The assay was immunoSEQ multiplex PCR, and TCRdb's table has in-frame clones only and misses some. The sample records tens of thousands of clones, 70% to 85% being singletons. Germline V CDR1 and CDR2: SGHRS, YFSETQ. V shed 4 bases and J shed 0 bases, with 11 bases lying between them. The CDR3 sequence is 15 residues long. The sample was peripheral blood. This clonotype originated in a woman aged 55-75 years with acute or convalescent COVID-19. J is TRBJ1-5 and V is TRBV5-1; TRBD1 is a possible D gene (5 bases). CDR3 in amino acids: CASSEVGGSNQPQHF. The CDR3 DNA reads as TGCGCCAGCAGCGAGGTCGGGGGTAGCAATCAGCCCCAGCATTTT.